This T cell receptor (beta chain) was sequenced in a study of shared clonotypes between healthy human individuals. Generated by immunoSEQ multiplex PCR, the TCRdb table keeps only in-frame clones and is missing some. Here the sample spans about 1 million clones, about 76% being singletons. Study-level findings and limits: Unshared clonotypes carried lower generation probabilities than those common to all four donors. Read depth was anticipated to influence clonotype sharing among donors.

As for this clone: Antigen: not known.

The CDR3 totals 15 residues. V is TRBV21-1 and J is TRBJ2-7; TRBD2 is the table's D call and was not checked against the DNA. TRBV21-1 is labeled a pseudogene. The TCR comes from a man aged 18 to 35 in good health. Sequencing input: memory CD4+ T cells sorted from blood. Subset noted: CD45RA-negative fraction. The CDR3 nucleotides read TGTGCCAGCAGCCGTCCTAGGAGGGGCTCCTACGAGCAGTACTTC. This codes for CASSRPRRGSYEQYF.